A single sample is the source of the 30 T cell receptor beta chains below, sequenced in a study of blood T cell repertoires in COVID-19. Profiling relied on immunoSEQ multiplex PCR, and the TCRdb table lists in-frame clones only, not all of them. The sample lists about 98,000 clones, around 80% occurring once. The specimen sequenced was peripheral blood. The receptors were gathered from a man in his 70s with acute or convalescent COVID-19.

In this sample, this clone turned up many times. The V and J genes are TRBV7-2 and TRBJ2-3; TRBD1 aligns across 8 bases. The V gene end was trimmed by 9 bases and the J gene end by 2 bases; junction bases not matched to a gene: 7. Germline V gene data show CDR1 as SGHTA and CDR2 as FQGNSA. The CDR3 spans 14 residues. This CDR3 is CARSDRENTDTQYF. The CDR3 DNA reads as TGTGCCAGGTCGGACAGGGAGAACACAGATACGCAGTATTTT.

The CDR3 DNA reads TGCAGCGTCCGCCGCTCGGGGGGGGCCGGTGAGCAGTTCTTC. It specifies CSVRRSGGAGEQFF. J is TRBJ2-1 and V is TRBV29-1; 8 nucleotides align to TRBD2. Trimming at V came to 6 bases and at J to 9 bases, leaving 13 bases not matched to a gene. The CDR3 spans 14 residues. CDR1 and CDR2 (germline): SQVTM, ANQGSEA.

The chain carries TRBV7-2 and TRBJ1-2, with D hard to call. The germline gives CDR1 SGHTA, CDR2 FQGNSA. The CDR3 runs 13 residues. V was pared by 6 bases and J by 0 bases, with 8 bases between. In DNA form, the CDR3 reads TGTGCCAGCAGAGAGGGCCCTAACTATGGCTACACCTTC. It translates to CASREGPNYGYTF.

The rearrangement joins TRBV6-5 to TRBJ1-4, with D unclear. There are 15 residues in the CDR3. The V end was cut by 6 bases, the J end by 0 bases, with 11 bases between. The V gene's germline CDR1 is MNHEY and CDR2 SVGAGI. The CDR3 DNA follows: TGTGCCAGCAGCCTCACGCGTGCAACTAATGAAAAACTGTTTTTT. This translates into CASSLTRATNEKLFF.

For the CDR3, the DNA is TGTGCCAGCAGCGCCGGGTCAAAGAACACTGAAGCTTTCTTT. The encoded protein is CASSAGSKNTEAFF. The genes are TRBV9 and TRBJ1-1; D not resolved. From germline, CDR1 is SGDLS and CDR2 YYNGEE. The CDR3 runs 14 residues. Trimming took 3 bases from V and 1 from J, leaving 10 bases between them.

The chain employs TRBV19 and TRBJ1-2; 10 nucleotides align to TRBD1. V lost 5 bases, J lost 1 base, and 1 base stayed unmatched. The CDR3 totals 14 residues. CDR1 and CDR2 (germline): LNHDA, SQIVND (reference sequence). The CDR3 is CASSGDRGNYGYTF. CDR3 in DNA: TGTGCCAGTAGTGGGGACAGGGGTAACTATGGCTACACCTTC.

V and J are TRBV5-1 and TRBJ2-1; maybe TRBD1 (5 bases). The CDR3 extends over 11 amino acids. V was shortened by 4 bases and J by 8 bases, with 7 bases between the two germline ends. Germline V gene data show CDR1 as SGHRS and CDR2 as YFSETQ. Written as DNA, the CDR3 is TGCGCCAGCAGCGTCAGGGATGAGCAGTTCTTC. Translated, it gives CASSVRDEQFF.

The chain uses TRBV5-1 and TRBJ2-5; 7 nucleotides align to TRBD1. V was pared by 4 bases and J by 2 bases, with 5 bases of the junction left unmatched. Germline V gives CDR1 SGHRS, CDR2 YFSETQ. The CDR3 runs to 14 residues. DNA for the CDR3: TGCGCCAGCAGCGTGTGGGGACAGCAAGAGACCCAGTACTTC. Its protein product is CASSVWGQQETQYF.

The chain carries TRBV19 and TRBJ2-7; D remains ambiguous. Germline CDR1 reads LNHDA; CDR2 reads SQIVND (reference sequence). The V end lost 0 bases, the J end lost 2 bases, and 14 bases lay between the germline ends. This CDR3 comprises 16 residues. In nucleotides, the CDR3 is TGTGCCAGTAGTATAGAGTTAACGTGGGCCCCCTACGAGCAGTACTTC. This encodes CASSIELTWAPYEQYF. The complete variable domain, with remaining parts taken from reference TRBV19 and TRBJ2-7, reads DGGITQSPKYLFRKEGQNVTLSCEQNLNHDAMYWYRQDPGQGLRLIYYSQIVNDFQKGDIAEGYSVSREKKESFPLTVTSAQKNPTAFYLCASSIELTWAPYEQYFGPGTRLTVT.

The gene calls are TRBV3-1 (or the pseudogene TRBV3-2) and TRBJ1-5, with D perhaps TRBD1 (5 bases). The CDR3 runs 15 residues. V was trimmed by 0 bases and J by 2 bases, leaving 8 bases between them. Germline V gene lookup returns CDR1 LGHDT and CDR2 YNNKEL (reference sequence). This CDR3 reads CASSQDSRGNQPQHF. Written as DNA, the CDR3 is TGTGCCAGCAGCCAAGACTCCAGGGGCAATCAGCCCCAGCATTTT.

The chain is built from TRBV10-3 and TRBJ1-5, with unresolved D. Germline CDR1 and CDR2: ENHRY and SYGVKD. Trimming took 3 bases from V and 4 from J, leaving 16 bases between them. The CDR3 runs to 16 residues. The CDR3 here is CAISDLVGSVNQPQHF. The CDR3 DNA reads TGTGCCATCAGTGATCTAGTCGGGTCCGTGAATCAGCCCCAGCATTTT.

The chain combines TRBV7-9 with TRBJ2-2; 10 bases align to TRBD1. This CDR3 has 15 amino acids. V trimming: 2 bases; J trimming: 6 bases; junction bases outside the gene matches: 3. Germline V CDR1 and CDR2: SEHNR, FQNEAQ (reference sequence). The CDR3 DNA sequence: TGTGCCAGCAGCTTAAGGGACAGGGGATCCGGGGAGCTGTTTTTT. It yields the protein CASSLRDRGSGELFF.

V is TRBV7-2 and J is TRBJ1-6; 9 bases line up with TRBD1. The CDR3 is made up of 14 amino acids. V was clipped by 5 bases and J by 8 bases; unmatched bases: 4. The V gene's germline CDR1 is SGHTA and CDR2 FQGNSA. This CDR3 reads CASSPDRGYSPLHF. In nucleotides, the CDR3 is TGTGCCAGCAGCCCGGACAGGGGTTATTCACCCCTCCACTTT.

The chain joins TRBV4-2 to TRBJ2-7, with a possible D match to TRBD1 (6 bases). Deletions cut 0 bases from V and 1 base from J, with 10 bases between. This CDR3 is built from 15 residues. Germline assignment: CDR1 LGHNA and CDR2 YNFKEQ. The CDR3 DNA sequence: TGTGCCAGCAGCCAAGAGACAGGTTCTTCCTACGAGCAGTACTTC. This gives the protein CASSQETGSSYEQYF.

The chain carries TRBV30 and TRBJ2-7; D call uncertain. In germline, CDR1 is GTSNPN, CDR2 SVGIG (reference sequence). There are 13 residues in the CDR3. V was shortened by 1 base and J by 4 bases, with 11 bases between the two germline ends. CDR3 nucleotides: TGTGCCTGGAGTGGTGGAGCTACGTACGAGCAGTACTTC. This encodes CAWSGGATYEQYF.

The chain couples TRBV3-1 (or the pseudogene TRBV3-2) to TRBJ1-1; possibly TRBD1 for D (5 bases). Germline V lookup: CDR1 LGHDT, CDR2 YNNKEL (reference sequence). The V end lost 6 bases, the J end lost 1 base, and 12 bases lay between the germline ends. The CDR3 spans 14 residues. The CDR3 is CASSLRQKNTEAFF. CDR3 sequence (DNA): TGTGCCAGCAGTCTGAGACAGAAGAACACTGAAGCTTTCTTT.

The chain couples TRBV27 to TRBJ1-3; the match to TRBD1 covers 7 bases. The CDR3 runs to 16 residues. CDR1 MNHEY and CDR2 SMNVEV come from the germline V gene (reference sequence). With 6 bases clipped from V and 0 bases from J, the junction kept 8 bases outside the gene matches. The chain's CDR3 is CASSPAGQPSGNTIYF. CDR3 DNA sequence: TGTGCCAGCAGCCCCGCGGGACAGCCCTCTGGAAACACCATATATTTT.

This clone was picked up a small number of times. The genes are TRBV10-3 and TRBJ1-1; TRBD1 matches at 9 bases. Per the germline V gene, CDR1 is ENHRY and CDR2 is SYGVKD. The CDR3 has 12 residues. The V and J ends lost 9 bases and 10 bases, in that order; junction bases with no gene match: 9. The CDR3 nucleotides read TGTGCCATTTCCGGGACAGGGAGTGCAGCTTTCTTT. Translation: CAISGTGSAAFF.

The gene calls are TRBV19 and TRBJ2-1; the match to TRBD2 covers 10 bases. The V segment lost 2 bases and the J segment 4 bases; nucleotides outside the gene matches: 2. Germline values: CDR1 LNHDA, CDR2 SQIVND (reference sequence). This CDR3 contains 15 residues. CDR3 in amino acids: CASSITSGVYNEQFF. The CDR3 bases are TGTGCCAGTAGTATAACTAGCGGGGTTTACAATGAGCAGTTCTTC. The whole variable domain, filled in from reference TRBV19 and TRBJ2-1, reads DGGITQSPKYLFRKEGQNVTLSCEQNLNHDAMYWYRQDPGQGLRLIYYSQIVNDFQKGDIAEGYSVSREKKESFPLTVTSAQKNPTAFYLCASSITSGVYNEQFFGPGTRLTVL.

This chain uses TRBV7-8 with TRBJ2-2, with D possibly TRBD1 on 5 matching bases. Trimming pared 5 bases from V and 0 bases from J, leaving 10 bases between. In germline, CDR1 is SGHVS, CDR2 FQNEAQ. There are 15 residues in the CDR3. The CDR3 is CASSPRVSNTGELFF. CDR3 DNA sequence: TGTGCCAGCAGCCCCAGGGTTTCGAACACCGGGGAGCTGTTTTTT.

This clone was recorded a few times. This rearrangement joins TRBV9 to TRBJ2-7; TRBD2 is a possible D gene (6 bases). The CDR3 spans 18 residues. V was pared by 2 bases and J by 7 bases, with 28 bases between. Germline CDR1 and CDR2: SGDLS and YYNGEE. The CDR3 nucleotides are TGTGCCAGCAGCGTCGGGACTGCTACCAGTCGCCTTCGGACTGAGCAGTACTTC. Its protein product is CASSVGTATSRLRTEQYF.

V usage is TRBV24-1 and J usage is TRBJ2-3, with 12 bases matching TRBD1. The CDR3 spans 17 residues. Trimming removed 2 bases from V and 3 bases from J; junction bases left unmatched: 5. Per the germline V gene, CDR1 is KGHDR and CDR2 is SFDVKD. DNA for the CDR3: TGTGCCACCAGTGATTGGGGACAGGGGGCTGGGACAGATACGCAGTATTTT. The encoded protein is CATSDWGQGAGTDTQYF.

V and J are TRBV20-1 and TRBJ1-2, with a weak D call TRBD1 (6 bases). V was trimmed by 3 bases and J by 7 bases, leaving 9 bases between them. Germline V gene sequence: CDR1 DFQATT, CDR2 SNEGSKA (reference sequence). The CDR3 is 11 amino acids. This CDR3 is CSASRQVGYTF. The DNA for the CDR3 is TGCAGTGCTAGTCGACAGGTTGGCTACACCTTC.

This clone was seen more than once but under ten times. The chain carries TRBV5-6 and TRBJ2-7, with D unclear. Germline V lookup: CDR1 SGHDT, CDR2 YYEEEE. This CDR3 has 12 residues. Trimming stripped 1 base from V and 2 bases from J, with 4 bases between. CDR3 amino acids: CASSLSTYEQYF. CDR3 nucleotide sequence: TGTGCCAGCAGCTTGTCAACCTACGAGCAGTACTTC.

The chain carries TRBV2 and TRBJ1-5, with TRBD1 matching over 11 bases. V dropped 4 bases and J dropped 6; count of bases not matched to a gene: 2. Germline CDR1 reads SNHLY; CDR2 reads FYNNEI. This CDR3 is built from 14 residues. This CDR3 reads CASSGTGGSQPQHF. The CDR3 DNA sequence: TGTGCCAGCAGTGGGACAGGGGGCTCTCAGCCCCAGCATTTT.

The chain recombines TRBV9 with TRBJ2-5, with TRBD2 matching over 10 bases. J lost 4 bases, V lost 4 bases, and 4 bases had no gene match. The CDR3 consists of 14 residues. Germline CDR1 is SGDLS and CDR2 is YYNGEE. The CDR3 loop reads CASSPGTSAETQYF. The DNA for the CDR3 is TGTGCCAGCAGCCCTGGGACTAGCGCAGAGACCCAGTACTTC.

The J gene is TRBJ2-7, the V gene TRBV15; possibly TRBD2 for D (6 bases). V lost 0 bases to trimming and J lost 4 bases, with 16 bases between them. Germline V gene sequence: CDR1 LNHNV, CDR2 YYDKDF (reference sequence). The CDR3 contains 16 residues. The CDR3 sequence: CATSRDSSAGSYEQYF. CDR3 in DNA: TGTGCCACCAGCAGAGATTCTTCCGCGGGATCTTACGAGCAGTACTTC.

This clone occurred a few times. One end of the junction is discordant with germline, which a read error may explain. The rearrangement joins TRBV7-7 to TRBJ2-1; a weak D match, TRBD2 (6 bases). Germline assignment: CDR1 SSHAT and CDR2 FNYEAQ (reference sequence). This CDR3 is built from 13 residues. CDR3 in DNA: TGTGCTAGCAGCCCTAGTAGGGAGGTTGAGCAGTTCTTC. Protein: CASSPSREVEQFF.

The J gene is TRBJ2-3, the V gene TRBV7-6; D gene unclear. The CDR3 contains 11 residues. V lost 4 bases and J 6 bases, leaving 5 bases between the germline ends. Germline assignment: CDR1 SGHVS and CDR2 FNYEAQ. The CDR3 DNA reads TGTGCCAGCAGCTCCTATGATACGCAGTATTTT. Amino acid sequence: CASSSYDTQYF.

The chain has TRBV2 and TRBJ2-2; possible D gene TRBD2, 5 bases. Germline CDR1 is SNHLY and CDR2 is FYNNEI. The CDR3 runs 18 residues. V gave up 4 bases and J gave up 1 base, with 19 bases separating them. CDR3 nucleotide sequence: TGTGCCAGCAGTGTTAGGCCCCCGGGGTGGAGGAACACCGGGGAGCTGTTTTTT. Its translation is CASSVRPPGWRNTGELFF.